The rows below give T cell receptor beta chains drawn from one sample of a study of cytomegalovirus exposure and HLA in healthy donors. Measured with immunoSEQ multiplex PCR; TCRdb has only the in-frame clones, and not every one. The sample holds under 75,000 clones, 92% seen once. The sequenced material came from PBMCs. The source of these receptors is a man between 18 and 35 years old in good health and CMV-seropositive. Both conserved end residues are part of each CDR3.

length	J	V	CDR3
17	TRBJ1-1	TRBV27	CASSFTAARVITVEAFF
17	TRBJ2-7	TRBV5-1	CASSLICMASGIYEQYF
14	TRBJ2-7	TRBV27	CASSLNERVYEQYF
14	TRBJ2-5	TRBV7-9	CASSLAGDVETQYF
18	TRBJ2-1	TRBV9	CASSVGPGGAGGYNEQFF
17	TRBJ1-4	TRBV30	CAWSSPRRGVVGEKLFF
11	TRBJ2-3	TRBV30	CAWSVQDTQYF
18	TRBJ2-6	TRBV9	CASTRYGTGDSGANVLTF
15	TRBJ1-2	TRBV5-1	CASSLGASGNYGYTF
14	TRBJ2-3	TRBV28	CASTRTGYTDTQYF
15	TRBJ2-7	TRBV7-8	CASSFTGTGIHEQYF